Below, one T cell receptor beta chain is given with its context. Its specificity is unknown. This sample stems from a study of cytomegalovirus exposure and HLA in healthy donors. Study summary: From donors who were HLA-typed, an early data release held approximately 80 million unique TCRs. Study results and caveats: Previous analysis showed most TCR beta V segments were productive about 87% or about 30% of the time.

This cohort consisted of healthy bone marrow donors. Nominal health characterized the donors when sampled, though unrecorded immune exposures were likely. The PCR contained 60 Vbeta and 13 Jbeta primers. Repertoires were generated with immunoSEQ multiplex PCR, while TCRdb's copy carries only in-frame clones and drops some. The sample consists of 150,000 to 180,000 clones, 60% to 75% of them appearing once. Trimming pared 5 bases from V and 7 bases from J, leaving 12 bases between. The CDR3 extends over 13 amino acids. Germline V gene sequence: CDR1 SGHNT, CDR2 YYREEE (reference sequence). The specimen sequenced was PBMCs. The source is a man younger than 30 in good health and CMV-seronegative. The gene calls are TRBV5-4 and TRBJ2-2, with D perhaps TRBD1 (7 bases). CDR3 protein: CASSSQGGGELFF. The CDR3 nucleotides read TGTGCCAGCAGTTCGCAGGGGGGCGGGGAGCTGTTTTTT. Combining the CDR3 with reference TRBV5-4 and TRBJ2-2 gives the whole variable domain ETGVTQSPTHLIKTRGQQVTLRCSSQSGHNTVSWYQQALGQGPQFIFQYYREEENGRGNFPPRFSGLQFPNYSSELNVNALELDDSALYLCASSSQGGGELFFGEGSRLTVL.